This T cell receptor beta chain was retrieved from a study of technical replicates of blood from several donors. Libraries were prepared by immunoSEQ multiplex PCR; TCRdb keeps only in-frame clonotypes and omits some of them. The table lists over 80,000 clones, around 96% of them singletons. The trim removed 2 bases at V and 11 bases at J, leaving 12 bases unmatched. This CDR3 is built from 15 residues. Looked up from germline, CDR1 is SGHDT and CDR2 is YYEEEE. Sequenced sample: T cells isolated from PBMCs. The chain carries TRBV5-6 and TRBJ2-7, with TRBD1 matching 11 bases. This sequence was found in a human donor in good health. CDR3 loop: CASSFAGTGGKREYF. CDR3 DNA: TGTGCCAGCAGCTTTGCCGGGACAGGGGGAAAGAGGGAGTACTTC.